The clone carrying this TCR beta chain has only a few counts. Time point reported: peripheral blood 6 weeks after treatment start. Added to each PCR by spiking were synthetic TCR analog templates. Repertoires were generated with immunoSEQ multiplex PCR, while TCRdb's copy carries only in-frame clones and drops some. The data hold some 120,000 clones, with 85% to 90% observed a single time. The sample comes from a study of PD-L1 blockade in urothelial cancer. After removal of 6 bases from V and 1 base from J, the junction contained 4 bases not matched to a gene. Per germline, CDR1 MDHEN and CDR2 SYDVKM. The CDR3 runs to 14 residues.

This chain uses TRBV28 with TRBJ2-7; 9 bases map to TRBD1. This clonotype was sampled from a man aged 60-69 years with urothelial cancer. Source: PBMCs, taken around atezolizumab (anti-PD-L1) treatment. As DNA, the CDR3 is TGTGCCAGCAGAAACAGGGGGCCTTCCTACGAGCAGTACTTC. This encodes CASRNRGPSYEQYF.